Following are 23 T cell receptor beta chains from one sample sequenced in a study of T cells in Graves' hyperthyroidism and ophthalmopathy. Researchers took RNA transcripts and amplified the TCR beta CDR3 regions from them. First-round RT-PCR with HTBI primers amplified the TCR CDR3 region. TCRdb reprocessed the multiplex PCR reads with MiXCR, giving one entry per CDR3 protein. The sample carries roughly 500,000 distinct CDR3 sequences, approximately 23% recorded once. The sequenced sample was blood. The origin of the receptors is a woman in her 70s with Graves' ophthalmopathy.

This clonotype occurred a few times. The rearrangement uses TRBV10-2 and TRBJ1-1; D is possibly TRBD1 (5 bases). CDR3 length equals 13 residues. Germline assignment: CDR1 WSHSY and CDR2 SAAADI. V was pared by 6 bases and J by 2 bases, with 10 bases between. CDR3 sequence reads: CASRGHLNTEAFF. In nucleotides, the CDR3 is TGCGCCAGCAGAGGACACCTCAACACTGAAGCTTTCTTT.

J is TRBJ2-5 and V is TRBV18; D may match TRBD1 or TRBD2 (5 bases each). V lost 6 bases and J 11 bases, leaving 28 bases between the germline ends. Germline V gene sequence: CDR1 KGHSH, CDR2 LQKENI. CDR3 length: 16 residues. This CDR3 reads CASSQSAGTPSERQYF. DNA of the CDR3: TGTGCCAGCTCCCAATCCGCCGGGACCCCATCGGAAAGACAGTACTTC.

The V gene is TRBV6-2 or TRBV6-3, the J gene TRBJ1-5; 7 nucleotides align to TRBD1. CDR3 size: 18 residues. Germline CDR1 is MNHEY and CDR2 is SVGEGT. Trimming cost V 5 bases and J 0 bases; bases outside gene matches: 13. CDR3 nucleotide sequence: TGTGCCAGCAGTACGGAGAGTAGACAGGGATCTAGCAATCAGCCCCAGCATTTT. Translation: CASSTESRQGSSNQPQHF.

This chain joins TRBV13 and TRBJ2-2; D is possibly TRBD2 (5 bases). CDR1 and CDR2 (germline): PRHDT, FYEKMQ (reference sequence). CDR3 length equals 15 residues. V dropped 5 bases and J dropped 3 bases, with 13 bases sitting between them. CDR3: CASSPRERHTGELFF. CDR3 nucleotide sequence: TGTGCCAGCAGCCCTCGGGAACGGCACACCGGGGAGCTGTTTTTT.

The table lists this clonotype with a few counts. CDR3 protein: CASSQARREQYF. The DNA for the CDR3 is TGTGCCAGCAGCCAGGCCCGGCGAGAGCAGTATTTT. The chain joins TRBV2 to TRBJ2-3; D unclear. Trimming cost V 6 bases and J 11 bases, with 15 bases left between them. Germline V gene lookup returns CDR1 SNHLY and CDR2 FYNNEI. There are 12 residues in the CDR3.

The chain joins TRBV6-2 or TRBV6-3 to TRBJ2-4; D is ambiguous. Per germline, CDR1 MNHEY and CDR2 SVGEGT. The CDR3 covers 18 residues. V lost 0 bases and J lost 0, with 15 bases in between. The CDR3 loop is CASSYSMGSALAKNIQYF. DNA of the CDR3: TGTGCCAGCAGTTACTCGATGGGCTCTGCCCTAGCCAAAAACATTCAGTACTTC.

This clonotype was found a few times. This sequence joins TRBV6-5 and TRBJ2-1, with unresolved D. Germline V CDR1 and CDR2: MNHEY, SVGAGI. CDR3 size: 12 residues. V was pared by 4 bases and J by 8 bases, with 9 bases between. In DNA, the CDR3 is TGTGCCAGCAGTTCCCTAGTTGATGAGCAGTTCTTC. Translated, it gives CASSSLVDEQFF.

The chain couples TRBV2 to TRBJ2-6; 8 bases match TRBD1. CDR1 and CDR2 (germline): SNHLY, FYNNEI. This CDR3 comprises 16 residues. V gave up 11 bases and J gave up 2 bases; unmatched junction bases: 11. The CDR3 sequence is CAGSGTGTPGANVLTF. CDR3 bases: TGTGCCGGTTCCGGGACAGGAACCCCTGGGGCCAACGTCCTGACTTTC.

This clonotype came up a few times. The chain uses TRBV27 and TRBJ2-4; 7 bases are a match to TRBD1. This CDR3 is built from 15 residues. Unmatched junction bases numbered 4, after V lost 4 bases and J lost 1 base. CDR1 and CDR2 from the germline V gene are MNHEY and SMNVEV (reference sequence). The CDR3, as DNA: TGTGCCAGCAGTTCCGGGACAGTCGCCAAAAACATTCAGTACTTC. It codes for CASSSGTVAKNIQYF.

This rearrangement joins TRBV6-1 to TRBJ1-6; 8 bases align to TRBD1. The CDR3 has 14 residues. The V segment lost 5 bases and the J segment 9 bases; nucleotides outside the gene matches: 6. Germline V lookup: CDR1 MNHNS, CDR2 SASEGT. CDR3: CASSSRGPGSPLHF. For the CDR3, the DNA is TGTGCCAGCAGTTCCAGGGGGCCGGGTTCACCCCTCCACTTT.

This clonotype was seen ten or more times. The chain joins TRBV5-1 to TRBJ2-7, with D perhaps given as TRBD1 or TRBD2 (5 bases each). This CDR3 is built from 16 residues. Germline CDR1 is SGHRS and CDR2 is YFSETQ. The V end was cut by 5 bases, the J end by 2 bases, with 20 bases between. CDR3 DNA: TGCGCCAGCAGACCAAGACGGGGCTGGGGCACCTACGAGCAGTACTTC. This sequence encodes CASRPRRGWGTYEQYF.

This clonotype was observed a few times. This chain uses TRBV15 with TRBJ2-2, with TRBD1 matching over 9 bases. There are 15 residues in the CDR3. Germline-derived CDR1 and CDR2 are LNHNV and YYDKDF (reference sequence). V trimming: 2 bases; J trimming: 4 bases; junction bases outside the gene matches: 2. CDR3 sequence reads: CATSRKTGGTGELFF. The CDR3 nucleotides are TGTGCCACCAGCAGAAAGACAGGGGGCACCGGGGAGCTGTTTTTT.

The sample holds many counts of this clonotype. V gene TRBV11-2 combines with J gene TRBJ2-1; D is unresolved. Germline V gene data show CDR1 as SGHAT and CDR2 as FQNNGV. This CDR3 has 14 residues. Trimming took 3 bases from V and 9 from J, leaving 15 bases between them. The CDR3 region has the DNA TGTGCCAGCAGCTTCTCGGACCTCAGAGGTGAGCAGTTCTTC. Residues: CASSFSDLRGEQFF.

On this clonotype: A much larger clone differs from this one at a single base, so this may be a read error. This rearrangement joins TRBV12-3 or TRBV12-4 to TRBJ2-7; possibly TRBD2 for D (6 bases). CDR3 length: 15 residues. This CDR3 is CASSSLLAVSYGQYF. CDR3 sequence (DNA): TGTGCCAGCAGTTCCCTATTAGCGGTCTCCTACGGGCAGTACTTC.

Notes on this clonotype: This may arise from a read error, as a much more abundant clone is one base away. The CDR3 spells CASLGGGWTDTQYF. Written as DNA, the CDR3 is TGTGCCAGCCTTGGCGGGGGGTGGACAGATACGCAGTATTTT. This sequence joins TRBV7-9 and TRBJ2-3, with 8 bases identical to TRBD2. In germline, CDR1 is SEHNR, CDR2 FQNEAQ (reference sequence). CDR3 length: 14 amino acids. Trimming at V came to 8 bases and at J to 3 bases, leaving 7 bases not matched to a gene.

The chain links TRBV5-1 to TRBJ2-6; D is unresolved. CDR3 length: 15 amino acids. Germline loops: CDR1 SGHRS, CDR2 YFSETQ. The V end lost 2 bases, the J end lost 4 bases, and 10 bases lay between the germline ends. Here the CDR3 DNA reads TGCGCCAGCAGCTTTTCCGGTGGGGGGGCCAACGTCCTGACTTTC. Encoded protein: CASSFSGGGANVLTF.

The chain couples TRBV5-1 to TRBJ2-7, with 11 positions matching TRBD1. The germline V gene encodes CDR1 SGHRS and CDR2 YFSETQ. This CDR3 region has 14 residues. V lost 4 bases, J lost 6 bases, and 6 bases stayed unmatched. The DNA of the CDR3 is TGCGCCAGCAGCCTAGGACAGGGGGCGGCCGAGCAGTACTTC. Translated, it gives CASSLGQGAAEQYF. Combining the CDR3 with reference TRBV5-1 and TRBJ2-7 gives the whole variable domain KAGVTQTPRYLIKTRGQQVTLSCSPISGHRSVSWYQQTPGQGLQFLFEYFSETQRNKGNFPGRFSGRQFSNSRSEMNVSTLELGDSALYLCASSLGQGAAEQYFGPGTRLTVT.

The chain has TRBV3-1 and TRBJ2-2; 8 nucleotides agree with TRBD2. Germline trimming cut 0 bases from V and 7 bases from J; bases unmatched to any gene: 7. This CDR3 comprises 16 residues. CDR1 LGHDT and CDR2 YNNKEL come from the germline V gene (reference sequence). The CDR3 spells CASSQEGAGAGGELFF. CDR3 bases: TGTGCCAGCAGCCAAGAAGGAGCGGGAGCCGGCGGGGAGCTGTTTTTT.

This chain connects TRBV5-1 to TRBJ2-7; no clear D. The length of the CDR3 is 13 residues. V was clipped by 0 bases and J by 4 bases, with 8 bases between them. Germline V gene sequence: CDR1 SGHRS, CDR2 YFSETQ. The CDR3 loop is CASSLGLGYEQYF. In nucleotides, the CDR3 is TGCGCCAGCAGCTTGGGGCTAGGGTACGAGCAGTACTTC.

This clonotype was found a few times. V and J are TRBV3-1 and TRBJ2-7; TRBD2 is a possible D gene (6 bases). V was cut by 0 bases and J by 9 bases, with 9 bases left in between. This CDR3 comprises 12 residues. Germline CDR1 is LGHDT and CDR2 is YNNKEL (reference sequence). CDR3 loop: CASSQDRRGQYF. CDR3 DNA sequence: TGTGCCAGCAGCCAAGATCGGAGGGGGCAGTACTTC.

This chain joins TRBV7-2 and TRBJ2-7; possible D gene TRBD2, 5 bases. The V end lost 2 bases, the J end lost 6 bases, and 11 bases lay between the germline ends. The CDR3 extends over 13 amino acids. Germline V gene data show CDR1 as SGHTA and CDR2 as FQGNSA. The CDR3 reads CASSLSISGEQYF. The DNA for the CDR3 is TGTGCCAGCAGCTTAAGTATCAGCGGCGAGCAGTACTTC.

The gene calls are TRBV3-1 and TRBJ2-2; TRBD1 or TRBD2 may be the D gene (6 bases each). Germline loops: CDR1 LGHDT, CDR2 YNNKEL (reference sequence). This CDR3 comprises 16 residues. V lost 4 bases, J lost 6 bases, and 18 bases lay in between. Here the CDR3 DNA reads TGTGCCAGCAGCCCCTGGACGGCTGGGGGGCCCGGGGAGCTGTTTTTT. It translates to CASSPWTAGGPGELFF. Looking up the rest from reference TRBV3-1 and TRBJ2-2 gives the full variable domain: DTAVSQTPKYLVTQMGNDKSIKCEQNLGHDTMYWYKQDSKKFLKIMFSYNNKELIINETVPNRFSPKSPDKAHLNLHINSLELGDSAVYFCASSPWTAGGPGELFFGEGSRLTVL.

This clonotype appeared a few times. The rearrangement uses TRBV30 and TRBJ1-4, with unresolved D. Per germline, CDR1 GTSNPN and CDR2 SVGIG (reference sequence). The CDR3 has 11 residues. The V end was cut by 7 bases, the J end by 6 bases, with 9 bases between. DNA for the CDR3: TGTGCCTTGGGCAGTGATGAAAAACTGTTTTTT. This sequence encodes CALGSDEKLFF. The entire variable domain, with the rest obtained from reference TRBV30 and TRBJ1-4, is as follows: SQTIHQWPATLVQPVGSPLSLECTVEGTSNPNLYWYRQAAGRGLQLLFYSVGIGQISSEVPQNLSASRPQDRQFILSSKKLLLSDSGFYLCALGSDEKLFFGSGTQLSVL.